The clone carrying this T cell receptor beta chain was counted only a few times. What it binds is unknown. The sample comes from a study of blood T cells in healthy people across ages. The germline V gene encodes CDR1 SGHNT and CDR2 YENEEA. Trimming removed 5 bases from V and 4 bases from J; junction bases left unmatched: 15. The CDR3 totals 17 residues. A sample-barcoded 5' primer and a J-beta primer mix were used in a second PCR of roughly 7 to 11 cycles. Via MiXCR, TCRdb re-called the 5' RACE reads, giving one row per CDR3 protein. Of 450,000 to 700,000 distinct CDR3 sequences listed, approximately 27% are singletons. Healthy Caucasian individuals from Russia aged roughly 6 to 100 were enrolled as donors. Notes on the study in general: Donor CMV status was unknown, possibly confounding expanded clonotype changes.

This rearrangement joins TRBV11-3 to TRBJ1-2; 8 bases are shared with TRBD1. The TCR was taken from a woman in her seventies in good health. Sequencing was performed on blood. CDR3: CASSAPRGGTGRYGYTF. The CDR3 DNA is TGTGCCAGCAGCGCACCAAGGGGTGGGACAGGCCGCTATGGCTACACCTTC.